Listed below are T cell receptor beta chains from one sample, sequenced in a study of T cell repertoires in cytomegalovirus infection. One entry per CDR3 protein, called by TCRdb with MiXCR from the reads. Of roughly 990,000 distinct CDR3 sequences in the sample, 30% to 40% were seen once. Their cognate antigens are unknown. This material consisted of cultured CD8+ T cells from PBMCs, taken from culture after CMV antigen stimulation. The source of these receptors is a human donor in good health (CMV status not recorded). Some clones in this sample may be carry-over from other donors' samples. Both conserved end residues are part of each CDR3. A D gene is named only where the DNA matches it firmly. Clone size is given for some rows only: seen once, a few or many times, or a class if the clone is expanded.

V	J	D	size	CDR3	DNA
TRBV19	TRBJ1-2	.	once	CASSDWGQGGDGYTF	TGTGCCAGTAGTGACTGGGGGCAGGGTGGGGATGGCTACACCTTC
TRBV7-6	TRBJ2-6	.	.	CASVTGANVLTF	TGTGCCTCCGTAACTGGGGCCAACGTCCTGACTTTC
TRBV6-4	TRBJ2-3	TRBD2	few	CASSDGSGGADTQYF	TGTGCCAGCAGTGACGGGAGCGGGGGGGCAGATACGCAGTATTTT
TRBV12-3/TRBV12-4	TRBJ2-5	.	few	CASSLPTGSRARETQYF	TGTGCCAGCAGTCTCCCGACAGGTTCCAGGGCCAGAGAGACCCAGTACTTC
TRBV12-3/TRBV12-4	TRBJ1-6	TRBD1	.	CASSWTGYNSPLHF	TGTGCCAGCAGTTGGACAGGCTATAATTCACCCCTCCACTTT
TRBV11-2	TRBJ2-2	.	.	CASSSKWQGELFF	TGTGCCAGCAGCTCGAAATGGCAGGGGGAGCTGTTTTTT
TRBV6-1	TRBJ1-1	.	few	CASSEAPGRRSEAFF	TGTGCCAGCAGTGAAGCTCCAGGGAGGAGGTCTGAAGCTTTCTTT
TRBV20-1	TRBJ2-2	TRBD1	.	CSARDRDRVGRELFF	TGCAGTGCTAGAGACCGGGACAGGGTCGGGCGGGAGCTGTTTTTT
TRBV6-5	TRBJ2-3	.	.	CASSYSGGASGVTDTQYF	TGTGCCAGCAGTTACTCGGGCGGGGCTAGTGGGGTAACAGATACGCAGTATTTT
TRBV19	TRBJ1-5	TRBD1	.	CASSIGQGPNQPQHF	TGTGCCAGTAGTATTGGACAGGGCCCGAATCAGCCCCAGCATTTT
TRBV10-3	TRBJ1-1	.	.	CAIRSGGMNTEAFF	TGTGCCATCAGATCGGGAGGGATGAACACTGAAGCTTTCTTT
TRBV10-3	TRBJ1-1	.	once	CAISEGPPSRGNTEAFF	TGTGCCATCAGTGAGGGACCCCCTTCCCGCGGGAACACTGAAGCTTTCTTT
TRBV7-9	TRBJ1-1	.	few	CASSPLGGAFF	TGTGCCAGCAGCCCCCTCGGCGGAGCTTTCTTT
TRBV12-3/TRBV12-4	TRBJ2-5	.	.	CASSPPRQKQETQYF	TGTGCCAGCAGTCCCCCTCGACAGAAACAAGAGACCCAGTACTTC
TRBV6-5	TRBJ2-3	TRBD1	.	CASSYGQGASDTQYF	TGTGCCAGCAGTTACGGGCAGGGGGCTTCAGATACGCAGTATTTT
TRBV19	TRBJ1-6	.	few	CASSRSVGTNSPLHF	TGTGCCAGTAGTCGGAGTGTGGGGACCAATTCACCCCTCCACTTT
TRBV2	TRBJ2-5	.	.	CASMTGFLQETQYF	TGTGCCAGCATGACAGGATTTTTACAAGAGACCCAGTACTTC
TRBV29-1	TRBJ2-3	TRBD2	few	CSVGGWTSGGEDTQYF	TGCAGCGTTGGGGGGTGGACTAGCGGGGGTGAGGATACGCAGTATTTT
TRBV7-6	TRBJ2-1	.	many	CASSLKGQYNEQFF	TGTGCCAGCAGCTTAAAAGGACAGTACAATGAGCAGTTCTTC
TRBV9	TRBJ2-6	.	many	CASSVPIGGSGANVLTF	TGTGCCAGCAGCGTTCCCATTGGGGGTTCTGGGGCCAACGTCCTGACTTTC
TRBV29-1	TRBJ1-4	TRBD1	.	CSVHRQGEDEKLFF	TGCAGCGTTCACAGACAGGGGGAGGATGAAAAACTGTTTTTT
TRBV2	TRBJ1-1	.	.	CASEGESTEAFF	TGTGCCAGCGAGGGGGAGAGCACTGAAGCTTTCTTT
TRBV7-6	TRBJ2-3	TRBD2	.	CASSTFSGGAIDTQYF	TGTGCCAGCAGCACCTTTAGCGGGGGGGCAATAGATACGCAGTATTTT
TRBV14	TRBJ1-1	.	few	CASSQGPQGLITEAFF	TGTGCCAGCAGCCAAGGTCCCCAGGGGCTTATCACTGAAGCTTTCTTT
TRBV7-9	TRBJ2-1	TRBD1	few	CASRPTGGSDEQFF	TGTGCCAGCAGACCGACAGGGGGTTCGGATGAGCAGTTCTTC
TRBV15	TRBJ2-5	.	few	CATSRVSAEETQYF	TGTGCCACCAGCAGAGTTTCAGCCGAGGAGACCCAGTACTTC
TRBV5-4	TRBJ2-1	TRBD2	few	CASSDTSGGDNEQFF	TGTGCCAGCAGCGACACTAGCGGGGGAGACAATGAGCAGTTCTTC
TRBV19	TRBJ1-2	.	.	CASTLSRDRNYGYTF	TGTGCCAGTACTCTCTCCCGGGACCGCAACTATGGCTACACCTTC
TRBV11-3	TRBJ2-2	.	.	CASSLTPGETVTGELFF	TGTGCCAGCAGCTTAACCCCGGGAGAGACAGTCACCGGGGAGCTGTTTTTT
TRBV6-5	TRBJ1-6	.	.	CASSYVGPGVSPLHF	TGTGCCAGCAGTTACGTGGGACCAGGGGTATCACCCCTCCACTTT
TRBV7-2	TRBJ2-3	.	.	CASSPRGQTDTQYF	TGTGCCAGCAGCCCGCGGGGCCAGACAGATACGCAGTATTTT